Many counts were recorded for the clone carrying this T cell receptor (beta chain). Its antigen remains unidentified. The lymph nodes were axillary draining lymph nodes from breast cancer patients. From the multiplex PCR reads, TCRdb called clonotypes with MiXCR, one entry per CDR3 protein. This table holds fewer than 300,000 distinct CDR3 sequences, 32% found once. CDR3 length: 17 amino acids. Germline CDR1 SEHNR, CDR2 FQNEAQ (reference sequence). V was shortened by 1 base and J by 0 bases, with 10 bases between the two germline ends. The entry originates in a study of breast tumors, draining lymph nodes, adjacent tissues. Whole-study findings and limits: Data only fit, rather than demonstrated, lymph node origin of most tumor T cells. Luminal-like breast cancer showed significantly higher tumor–nontumor repertoire similarity than basal-like. Tumor repertoires ranked between lymph nodes and nontumor tissue in diversity, with V and J gene preferences. Findings are consistent with lymph node origin and intratumoral expansion of most tumor T cells.

The rearrangement links TRBV7-9 to TRBJ2-6; D uncertain. This sequence originates from a female donor with breast cancer. Some clones in this sample may be carry-over from other donors' samples. The sample was axillary lymph node tissue. CDR3 bases: TGTGCCAGCAGCTTAGTAACTCAGACCTCTGGGGCCAACGTCCTGACTTTC. The encoded protein is CASSLVTQTSGANVLTF.